The 2 T cell receptor beta chains presented below share a single source sample, sequenced in a study of cytomegalovirus exposure and HLA in healthy donors. In the PCR, 60 Vbeta and 13 Jbeta primers were used. Sequencing was performed with immunoSEQ multiplex PCR; in TCRdb, only in-frame clones are kept and a portion is missing. The profile covers roughly 150,000 clones, with approximately 80% appearing a single time and around 3% taken by the ten largest. The source material was PBMCs. The receptors shown here come from a man aged 40-49 years in good health and CMV-seronegative.

This clone was picked up a small number of times. The chain joins TRBV6-6 to TRBJ1-4; TRBD1 agrees at 9 bases. The trim removed 8 bases at V and 0 bases at J, leaving 4 bases unmatched. The CDR3 is 15 amino acids. Germline CDR1 MNHNY, CDR2 SVGAGI (reference sequence). CDR3 in amino acids: CASDRGIATNEKLFF. The CDR3 bases are TGTGCCAGCGACAGGGGGATTGCAACTAATGAAAAACTGTTTTTT.

The chain is built from TRBV5-4 and TRBJ1-3; 10 bases are a match to TRBD1. J was trimmed by 0 bases and V by 0 bases; bases with no gene match: 3. Germline values: CDR1 SGHNT, CDR2 YYREEE (reference sequence). This CDR3 contains 17 residues. This CDR3 is CASSLGGDRGSGNTIYF. The CDR3 DNA is TGTGCCAGCAGCTTGGGGGGGGACAGGGGCTCTGGAAACACCATATATTTT.